This T cell receptor (beta chain) was recorded in a study of Tregs in tolerant kidney transplant recipients. Study-wide findings and caveats: This study did not directly address biological reproducibility. Few patients were studied, so findings need validation in larger groups.

Sequenced by immunoSEQ multiplex PCR; TCRdb stores in-frame clones only, minus some. The sample yields 200,000 to 300,000 clones, 80% to 85% seen once. Germline CDR1 reads SGHAT; CDR2 reads FQNNGV. There are 14 residues in the CDR3. The V segment lost 2 bases and the J segment 4 bases; nucleotides outside the gene matches: 3. Unstimulated Tregs (CD4+CD25+CD127-) and CD4+CD25- non-Tregs were sorted from PBMCs. Notes on this clone: Its antigen is still unknown.

The TCR comes from a human donor in good health. The sample was CD4+ T cells from blood. V and J are TRBV11-2 and TRBJ2-7; 9 bases line up with TRBD1. The CDR3 nucleotides are TGTGCCAGCAGCTTATACAGGGGGCAATACGAGCAGTACTTC. Translating gives CASSLYRGQYEQYF.